Listed below are T cell receptor beta chains from one sample, sequenced in a study of blood T cell repertoires in COVID-19. Libraries were prepared by immunoSEQ multiplex PCR; TCRdb keeps only in-frame clonotypes and omits some of them. The table lists a few hundred thousand clones, approximately 80% of them singletons. Sequencing was done on a sample of peripheral blood. These receptors came from a woman aged 80 or older with active or convalescent COVID-19. The CDR3 runs from the conserved cysteine through the conserved F or W. Each record gives: J gene, clone size, D gene, V gene, CDR3 DNA, CDR3 protein. D genes are given only for firm matches. Not all rows give a size; the values are once, few, many and, for expanded clones, a class.

>TRBJ1-4|.|TRBD1|TRBV2
TGTGCCAGCAGTGGGGACAGCCTGTTTGAAAAACTGTTTTTT
CASSGDSLFEKLFF
>TRBJ2-3|.|.|TRBV11-2
TGTGCCAGCAGCTTTCCAGCGGTCCGGGCGGGAGATACGCAGTATTTT
CASSFPAVRAGDTQYF
>TRBJ1-2|.|TRBD1|TRBV18
TGTGCCAGCTCACAAACAGGGGTCGGAACTAATTACTATGGCTACACCTTC
CASSQTGVGTNYYGYTF
>TRBJ2-5|.|.|TRBV19
TGTGCCAGTGGCCCGAAGGAGGGACAAGAGACCCAGTACTTC
CASGPKEGQETQYF
>TRBJ1-1|.|.|TRBV3-1/TRBV3-2
TGTGCCAGCAGCCAAGACTCAGGGGTCGAAAAAGCTTTCTTT
CASSQDSGVEKAFF
>TRBJ2-2|.|.|TRBV5-1
TGCGCCAGCAGCCCAACACCAAACACCGGGGAGCTGTTTTTT
CASSPTPNTGELFF
>TRBJ2-6|.|TRBD2|TRBV9
TGTGCCAGCAGCGTCGGGGGGAACGGGGCCAACGTCCTGACTTTC
CASSVGGNGANVLTF
>TRBJ2-3|.|.|TRBV11-1
TGTGCCTCTAAAGAGGACTCCTCAGGTACGCAGTATTTT
CASKEDSSGTQYF
>TRBJ2-7|few|TRBD1|TRBV6-5
TGTGCCAGCAGTCCCCAAGGGGGCGGGCAGTACTTC
CASSPQGGGQYF
>TRBJ2-7|few|TRBD1|TRBV18
TGTGCCAGCTCACTGGACAGGGGAACCTACGAGCAGTACTTC
CASSLDRGTYEQYF
>TRBJ2-7|.|.|TRBV18
TGTGCCAGCTCACCACCATCAGGACAGACCTACGAGCAGTACTTC
CASSPPSGQTYEQYF
>TRBJ1-2|.|TRBD1|TRBV28
TGTGCCAGCAGTGGCCGGGACAGGGGAGGAAACTATGGCTACACCTTC
CASSGRDRGGNYGYTF
>TRBJ2-3|.|.|TRBV4-3
TGCGCCAGCAGCCAAGATGTCAACACAGATACGCAGTATTTT
CASSQDVNTDTQYF
>TRBJ2-7|.|.|TRBV4-1
TGCGCCAGCAGCGAACGGCTAGAGACCCCCTACGAGCAGTACTTC
CASSERLETPYEQYF
>TRBJ2-7|.|.|TRBV7-2
TGTGCCAGCAGGCGACTAGCAGGGGTTTCGGAGCAGTACTTC
CASRRLAGVSEQYF
>TRBJ1-6|.|TRBD1|TRBV5-1
TGCGCCAGCAGCTTGGGCCCCCCGGGACAGGCTTTGGGTTCACCCCTCCACTTT
CASSLGPPGQALGSPLHF
>TRBJ1-2|.|TRBD1|TRBV24-1
TGTGCCACCAGTGAGAACACAGGGGGAATAAGTGGCTACACCTTC
CATSENTGGISGYTF
>TRBJ1-4|.|.|TRBV9
TGTGCCAGCAGCGTAGTAGGGGATAATGAAAAACTGTTTTTT
CASSVVGDNEKLFF
>TRBJ2-5|.|TRBD2|TRBV10-3
TGTGCCATCAGTGGGGGGACTAGCGGGGGCCAAGAGACCCAGTACTTC
CAISGGTSGGQETQYF
>TRBJ2-7|once|.|TRBV29-1
TGCAGCGTCGCACAAACCAGCTACGAGCAGTACTTC
CSVAQTSYEQYF
>TRBJ2-3|.|TRBD2|TRBV6-2/TRBV6-3
TGTGCCAGCAGTTACCGCCCAGATCGGGACAGAGCGGGACTAGCGTTAGATACGCAGTATTTT
CASSYRPDRDRAGLALDTQYF
>TRBJ2-2|.|TRBD2|TRBV3-1/TRBV3-2
TGTGCCAGCTCGCGGGAGGTCGGGGAGCTGTTTTTT
CASSREVGELFF
>TRBJ1-5|.|TRBD1|TRBV7-2
TGTGCCAGCAGCCCGGGACAGCGTTATGAGCCCCAGCATTTT
CASSPGQRYEPQHF
>TRBJ1-3|few|TRBD1|TRBV28
TGTGCCAGCGGGACTGGACAGGTCCTCGGGTCTGTCACCATATATTTT
CASGTGQVLGSVTIYF
>TRBJ2-7|.|.|TRBV2
TGTGCCAGCAGTTTGACCGGAGTACCGACCTACGAGCAGTACTTC
CASSLTGVPTYEQYF
>TRBJ2-2|.|.|TRBV5-1
TGCGCCAGCAGCTTGGCGCTAACCACCGGGGAGCTGTTTTTT
CASSLALTTGELFF
>TRBJ1-6|.|.|TRBV3-1/TRBV3-2
TGTGCCAGCACCCCCGGGGGGGGAGGCAATTCACCCCTCCACTTT
CASTPGGGGNSPLHF